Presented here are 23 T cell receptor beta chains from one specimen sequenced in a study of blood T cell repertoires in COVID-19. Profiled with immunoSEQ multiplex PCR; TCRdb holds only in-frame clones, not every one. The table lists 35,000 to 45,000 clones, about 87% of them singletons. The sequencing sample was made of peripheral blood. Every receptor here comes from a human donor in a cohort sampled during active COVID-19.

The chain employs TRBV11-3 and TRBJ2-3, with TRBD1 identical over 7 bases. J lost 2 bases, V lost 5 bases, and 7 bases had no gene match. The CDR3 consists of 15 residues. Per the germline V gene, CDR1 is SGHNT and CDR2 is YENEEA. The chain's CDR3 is CASSRGQIVTDTQYF. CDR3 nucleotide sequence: TGTGCCAGCAGCAGGGGACAGATCGTCACAGATACGCAGTATTTT.

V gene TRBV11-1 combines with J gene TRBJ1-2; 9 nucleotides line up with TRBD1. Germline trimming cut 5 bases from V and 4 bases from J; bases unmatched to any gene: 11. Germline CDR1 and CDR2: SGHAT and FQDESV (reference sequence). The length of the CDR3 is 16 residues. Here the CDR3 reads CASSDPDRGIGYGYTF. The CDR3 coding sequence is TGTGCCAGCAGCGATCCAGACAGGGGGATCGGCTATGGCTACACCTTC.

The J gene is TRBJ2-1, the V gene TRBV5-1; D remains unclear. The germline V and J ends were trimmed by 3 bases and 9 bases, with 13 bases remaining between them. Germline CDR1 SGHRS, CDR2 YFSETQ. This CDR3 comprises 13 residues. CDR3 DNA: TGCGCCAGCAGCTCTCAACTTAAACCTGAGCAGTTCTTC. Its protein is CASSSQLKPEQFF.

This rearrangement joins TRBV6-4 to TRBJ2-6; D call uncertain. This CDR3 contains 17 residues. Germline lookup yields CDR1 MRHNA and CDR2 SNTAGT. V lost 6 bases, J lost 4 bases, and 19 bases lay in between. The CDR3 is CASSPIGYARGANVLTF. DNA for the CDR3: TGTGCCAGCAGCCCGATCGGGTACGCTCGCGGGGCCAACGTCCTGACTTTC.

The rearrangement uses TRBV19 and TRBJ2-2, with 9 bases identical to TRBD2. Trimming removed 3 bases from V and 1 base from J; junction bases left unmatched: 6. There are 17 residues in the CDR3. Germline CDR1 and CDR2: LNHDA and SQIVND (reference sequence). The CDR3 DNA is TGTGCCAGTAGTATCGGGGGACTAGCACTGAACACCGGGGAGCTGTTTTTT. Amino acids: CASSIGGLALNTGELFF.

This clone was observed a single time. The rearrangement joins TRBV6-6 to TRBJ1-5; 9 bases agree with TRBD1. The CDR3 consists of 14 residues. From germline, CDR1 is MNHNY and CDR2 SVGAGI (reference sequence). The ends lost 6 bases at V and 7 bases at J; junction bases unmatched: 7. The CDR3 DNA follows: TGTGCCAGCAGCTTTGGGACAGGGAGGCAGCCCCAGCATTTT. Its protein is CASSFGTGRQPQHF.

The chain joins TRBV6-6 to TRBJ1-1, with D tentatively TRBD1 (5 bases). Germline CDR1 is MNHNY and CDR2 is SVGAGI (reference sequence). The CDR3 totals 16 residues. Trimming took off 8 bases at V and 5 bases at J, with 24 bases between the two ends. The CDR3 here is CASPKESGRVGTEAFF. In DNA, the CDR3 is TGTGCCAGCCCTAAAGAGTCCGGCAGGGTGGGAACTGAAGCTTTCTTT.

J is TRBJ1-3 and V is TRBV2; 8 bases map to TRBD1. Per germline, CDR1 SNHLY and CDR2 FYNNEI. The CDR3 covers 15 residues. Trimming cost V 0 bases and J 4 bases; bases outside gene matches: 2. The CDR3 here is CASSEATGDGNTIYF. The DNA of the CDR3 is TGTGCCAGCAGTGAAGCGACAGGGGACGGAAACACCATATATTTT.

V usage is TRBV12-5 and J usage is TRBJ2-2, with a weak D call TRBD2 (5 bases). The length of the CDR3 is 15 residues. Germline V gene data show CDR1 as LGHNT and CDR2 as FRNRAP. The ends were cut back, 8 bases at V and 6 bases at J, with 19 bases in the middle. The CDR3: CASMSGVTMAGELFF. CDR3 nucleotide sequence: TGTGCTAGTATGTCCGGGGTTACTATGGCCGGGGAGCTGTTTTTT.

The CDR3 sequence is CAWSDRGEGDTYTF. CDR3 sequence (DNA): TGTGCCTGGAGTGACCGAGGAGAGGGGGATACTTACACCTTC. The J gene is TRBJ1-2, the V gene TRBV30; maybe TRBD1 (6 bases). V was shortened by 1 base and J by 11 bases, with 20 bases between the two germline ends. The germline V gene encodes CDR1 GTSNPN and CDR2 SVGIG (reference sequence). This CDR3 has 14 residues.

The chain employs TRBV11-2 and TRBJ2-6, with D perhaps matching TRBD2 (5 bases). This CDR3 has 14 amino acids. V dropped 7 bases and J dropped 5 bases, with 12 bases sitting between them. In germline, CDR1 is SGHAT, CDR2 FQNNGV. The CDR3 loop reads CASTPPGRANVLTF. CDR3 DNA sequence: TGTGCCAGCACCCCCCCGGGGAGGGCCAACGTCCTGACTTTC.

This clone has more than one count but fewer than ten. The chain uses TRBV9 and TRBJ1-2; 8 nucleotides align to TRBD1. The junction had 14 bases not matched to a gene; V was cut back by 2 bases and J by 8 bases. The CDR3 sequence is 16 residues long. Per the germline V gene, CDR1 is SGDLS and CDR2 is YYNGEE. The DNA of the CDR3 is TGTGCCAGCAGCGTCCAGGGCGGGACAGGTTGGCGGGGCTACACCTTC. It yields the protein CASSVQGGTGWRGYTF. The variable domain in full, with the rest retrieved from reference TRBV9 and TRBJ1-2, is DSGVTQTPKHLITATGQRVTLRCSPRSGDLSVYWYQQSLDQGLQFLIQYYNGEERAKGNILERFSAQQFPDLHSELNLSSLELGDSALYFCASSVQGGTGWRGYTFGSGTRLTVV.

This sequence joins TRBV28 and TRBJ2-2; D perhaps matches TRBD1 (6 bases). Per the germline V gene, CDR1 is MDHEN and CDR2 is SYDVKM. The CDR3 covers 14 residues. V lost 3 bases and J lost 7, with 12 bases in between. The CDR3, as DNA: TGTGCCAGCAGTTTCCAGGGGCCTCGCGGGGAGCTGTTTTTT. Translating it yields CASSFQGPRGELFF.

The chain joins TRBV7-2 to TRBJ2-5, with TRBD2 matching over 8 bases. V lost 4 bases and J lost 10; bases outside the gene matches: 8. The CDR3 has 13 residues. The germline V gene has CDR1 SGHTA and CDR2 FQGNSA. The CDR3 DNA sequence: TGTGCCAGCAGCTCAACAGCGGGAGTATTCCAGTACTTC. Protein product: CASSSTAGVFQYF.

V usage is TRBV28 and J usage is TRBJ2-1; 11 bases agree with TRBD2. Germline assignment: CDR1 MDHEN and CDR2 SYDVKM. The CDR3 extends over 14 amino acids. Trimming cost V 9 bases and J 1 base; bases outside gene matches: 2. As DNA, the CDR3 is TGTGCCAGTACTAGCGGGGGTTCCTACAATGAGCAGTTCTTC. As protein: CASTSGGSYNEQFF.

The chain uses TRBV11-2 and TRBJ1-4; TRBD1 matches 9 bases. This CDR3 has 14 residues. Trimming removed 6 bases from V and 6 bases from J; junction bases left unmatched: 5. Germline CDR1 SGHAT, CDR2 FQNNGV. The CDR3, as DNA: TGTGCCAGCAGGAGAAGGGACAGGGATGAAAAACTGTTTTTT. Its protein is CASRRRDRDEKLFF.

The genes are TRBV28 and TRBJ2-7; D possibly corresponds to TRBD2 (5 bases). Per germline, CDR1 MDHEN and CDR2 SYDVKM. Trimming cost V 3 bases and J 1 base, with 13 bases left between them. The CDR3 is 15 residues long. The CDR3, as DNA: TGTGCCAGCAGTTTTACGAGGGTGGGGTCCTACGAGCAGTACTTC. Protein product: CASSFTRVGSYEQYF.

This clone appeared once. In DNA, the CDR3 is TGTGCCGGACGCGGGAGTGGGGCCAACGTCCTGACTTTC. Translating gives CAGRGSGANVLTF. The chain links TRBV7-9 to TRBJ2-6; 7 bases line up with TRBD2. Germline CDR1 SEHNR, CDR2 FQNEAQ (reference sequence). CDR3 length: 13 residues. V was clipped by 11 bases and J by 3 bases; unmatched bases: 4.

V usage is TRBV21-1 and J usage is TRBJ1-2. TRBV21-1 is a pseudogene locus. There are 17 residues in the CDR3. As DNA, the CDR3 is TGTGCCAGCAGCAAAGGATGGACAGCGGGGACGAACTATGGCTACACCTTC. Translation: CASSKGWTAGTNYGYTF.

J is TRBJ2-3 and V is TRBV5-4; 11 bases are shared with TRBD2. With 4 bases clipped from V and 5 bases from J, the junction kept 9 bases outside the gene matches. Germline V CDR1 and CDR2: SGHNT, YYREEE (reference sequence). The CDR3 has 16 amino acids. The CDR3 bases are TGTGCCAGCAGCCCGTATAGCGGGGGGGCGGAAGATACGCAGTATTTT. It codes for CASSPYSGGAEDTQYF.

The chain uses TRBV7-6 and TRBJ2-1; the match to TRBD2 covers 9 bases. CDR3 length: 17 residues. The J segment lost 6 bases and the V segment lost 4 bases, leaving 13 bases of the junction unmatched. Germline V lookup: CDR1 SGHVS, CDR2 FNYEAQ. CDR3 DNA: TGTGCCAGCAGCTCCCTCGGGCGTAGCGGGGGCTTCAATGAGCAGTTCTTC. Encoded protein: CASSSLGRSGGFNEQFF.

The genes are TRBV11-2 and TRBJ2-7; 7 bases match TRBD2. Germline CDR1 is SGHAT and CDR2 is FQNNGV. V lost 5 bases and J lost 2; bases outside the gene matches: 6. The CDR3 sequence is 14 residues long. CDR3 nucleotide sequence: TGTGCCAGCAGCACCTCGGCGGGGGCCTACGAGCAGTACTTC. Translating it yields CASSTSAGAYEQYF.

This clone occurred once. The CDR3 DNA sequence: TGTGCCTGGACCCCGGGAGGTAGGAACACTGAAGCTTTCTTT. It yields the protein CAWTPGGRNTEAFF. The rearrangement links TRBV30 to TRBJ1-1, with D hard to call. V lost 4 bases and J 1 base, leaving 13 bases between the germline ends. Germline CDR1 GTSNPN, CDR2 SVGIG (reference sequence). This CDR3 spans 14 amino acids.